This TCR beta chain was profiled in a study of cytomegalovirus exposure and HLA in healthy donors. General observations from the study: CMV antigen specificity was confirmed in vitro for three CMV-associated chains. V- and J-gene trimming in TCR beta was tied to a missense DCLRE1C variant by an analysis performed later. Cytomegalovirus-associated status was assigned to fewer than 200 TCR beta chains.

PCR used 60 Vbeta primers and 13 Jbeta primers. The assay was immunoSEQ multiplex PCR, and TCRdb's table has in-frame clones only and misses some. The sample has about 64,000 clones; 78% are singletons. The CDR3 runs to 14 residues. From germline, CDR1 is SEHNR and CDR2 FQNEAQ (reference sequence). The V gene lost 1 base and the J gene lost 4 bases, with 10 bases spanning the gap. Remarks on this clone: Its target is not known.

This rearrangement joins TRBV7-9 to TRBJ2-5; D is uncertain. The TCR originated in a man between 18 and 29 years old in good health and CMV-seropositive. Source material: PBMCs. CDR3 amino acids: CASSLVSGSETQYF. CDR3 DNA sequence: TGTGCCAGCAGCTTAGTTTCCGGGTCAGAGACCCAGTACTTC. Together with reference TRBV7-9 and TRBJ2-5, the CDR3 gives the full variable domain: DTGVSQNPRHKITKRGQNVTFRCDPISEHNRLYWYRQTLGQGPEFLTYFQNEAQLEKSRLLSDRFSAERPKGSFSTLEIQRTEQGDSAMYLCASSLVSGSETQYFGPGTRLLVL.